The source of this TCR beta chain is a study of blood T cell repertoires in COVID-19. Method: immunoSEQ multiplex PCR; TCRdb's copy keeps in-frame clones and lacks some. The sample lists roughly 39,000 clones; around 90% were seen once. Germline V lookup: CDR1 KGHSH, CDR2 LQKENI. The CDR3 is made up of 14 amino acids. V was cut by 2 bases and J by 1 base, with 8 bases left in between. The TCR originated in a woman older than 75 with active COVID-19. Sequencing was performed on peripheral blood. This chain joins TRBV18 and TRBJ1-1; D might be TRBD1 (5 bases). Here the CDR3 reads CASSPSTANTEAFF. For the CDR3, the DNA is TGTGCCAGCTCACCATCGACAGCGAACACTGAAGCTTTCTTT.